One sample yielded the 10 T cell receptor beta chains listed below, sequenced in a study of control samples from healthy donors and cancer patients. TCRdb's copy holds only in-frame clones and misses some; the assay was immunoSEQ multiplex PCR. The profile shows under 90,000 clones, 85% to 95% of them singletons. Sequencing input: blood. The receptors come from a woman aged 55-75 years in good health.

The chain employs TRBV28 and TRBJ1-4; D is possibly TRBD1 (5 bases). The CDR3 contains 15 residues. V lost 10 bases, J lost 8 bases, and 23 bases lay in between. The germline V gene encodes CDR1 MDHEN and CDR2 SYDVKM. The CDR3 nucleotides read TGTGCCATTGGGACTGGTGGGGACTTAGGGGAAAAACTGTTTTTT. Protein: CAIGTGGDLGEKLFF.

The chain uses TRBV7-8 and TRBJ1-1, with D unresolved. Trimming pared 2 bases from V and 3 bases from J, leaving 16 bases between. The germline V gene has CDR1 SGHVS and CDR2 FQNEAQ. CDR3 length: 16 residues. The DNA of the CDR3 is TGTGCCAGCAGCTTACGACACCGTCCTCGGGACACTGAAGCTTTCTTT. Translating gives CASSLRHRPRDTEAFF.

The chain combines TRBV6-6 with TRBJ2-1; 12 bases are a match to TRBD2. Germline V CDR1 and CDR2: MNHNY, SVGAGI (reference sequence). This CDR3 comprises 15 residues. V gave up 5 bases and J gave up 2 bases; unmatched junction bases: 1. The CDR3 here is CASSRTSGAYNEQFF. The DNA for the CDR3 is TGTGCCAGCAGTCGGACTAGCGGGGCCTACAATGAGCAGTTCTTC.

V usage is TRBV2 and J usage is TRBJ1-5; possible D gene TRBD1, 6 bases. This CDR3 comprises 17 residues. Deletions cut 5 bases from V and 0 bases from J, with 17 bases between. Germline CDR1 is SNHLY and CDR2 is FYNNEI. CDR3 coding DNA: TGTGCCAGCAGTAACCCAGGGGAGGGGTATAGCAATCAGCCCCAGCATTTT. Translated, it gives CASSNPGEGYSNQPQHF.

The CDR3 region has the DNA TGTGCCACCAGTGATTTTTCGAACACCGGGGAGCTGTTTTTT. This encodes CATSDFSNTGELFF. The V and J genes are TRBV24-1 and TRBJ2-2; D is ambiguous. CDR1 and CDR2 (germline): KGHDR, SFDVKD. Trimming pared 1 base from V and 0 bases from J, leaving 2 bases between. The length of the CDR3 is 14 residues.

The chain joins TRBV18 to TRBJ1-2; D is possibly TRBD1 (5 bases). Germline CDR1 is KGHSH and CDR2 is LQKENI. This CDR3 is built from 15 residues. V was shortened by 3 bases and J by 0 bases, with 11 bases between the two germline ends. Here the CDR3 DNA reads TGTGCCAGCTCACCCGGGACCCTTACTAACTATGGCTACACCTTC. This sequence encodes CASSPGTLTNYGYTF.

The rearrangement joins TRBV7-9 to TRBJ2-5; tentative D call: TRBD1 (5 bases). The CDR3 runs 15 residues. The V and J ends lost 2 bases and 4 bases respectively, with 14 bases between them. Germline values: CDR1 SEHNR, CDR2 FQNEAQ (reference sequence). The CDR3 here is CASSLKSGIRETQYF. The CDR3 DNA follows: TGTGCCAGCAGCTTAAAATCAGGGATTCGAGAGACCCAGTACTTC.

The CDR3 nucleotides read TGCGCCAGCAGTGCTGACCGTGAGCAGTTCTTC. Translation: CASSADREQFF. The chain links TRBV10-1 to TRBJ2-1, with no clear D. CDR1 is WNHNN and CDR2 is SYGVQD in the germline V gene (reference sequence). V was clipped by 4 bases and J by 9 bases, with 7 bases between them. CDR3 size: 11 residues.

V gene TRBV5-6 combines with J gene TRBJ2-3, with unresolved D. Germline CDR1 is SGHDT and CDR2 is YYEEEE. This CDR3 is built from 12 residues. V dropped 4 bases and J dropped 4 bases, with 7 bases sitting between them. In nucleotides, the CDR3 is TGTGCCAGCAGCCCGGGTGCAGATACGCAGTATTTT. Its translation: CASSPGADTQYF. Supplemented by reference TRBV5-6 and TRBJ2-3, the full variable domain reads DAGVTQSPTHLIKTRGQQVTLRCSPKSGHDTVSWYQQALGQGPQFIFQYYEEEERQRGNFPDRFSGHQFPNYSSELNVNALLLGDSALYLCASSPGADTQYFGPGTRLTVL.

V is TRBV12-3 or TRBV12-4 and J is TRBJ1-2; D unclear. The length of the CDR3 is 13 residues. Trimming shortened V by 2 bases and J by 8 bases, and 12 bases separated the two germline ends. The CDR3, as DNA: TGTGCCAGCAGTTTACTCGGGGTGGAAGGCTACACCTTC. Protein sequence: CASSLLGVEGYTF.